A selection of T cell receptor beta chains follows, all from one sample in a study of cytomegalovirus exposure and HLA in healthy donors. Clones were sequenced by immunoSEQ multiplex PCR, and TCRdb holds only the in-frame ones, with some missing. This sample carries roughly 160,000 clones, under 80% of them seen once, and the ten largest clones take 4.3%. The sequenced material came from PBMCs. The receptors come from a middle-aged man in good health and CMV-seronegative. CDR3s include the opening cysteine and the closing phenylalanine or tryptophan. The D gene is left open where the match is weak. Clone size is not always given. Where it is, it says once, few, many or a class for expanded clones.

j_call	clone_size	v_call	d_call	cdr3_nt	cdr3_aa
TRBJ1-5	NA	TRBV4-1	NA	TGCGCCAGCAGCCTGGGAGTAGGGGGGGCGGGCGGCAATCAGCCCCAGCATTTT	CASSLGVGGAGGNQPQHF
TRBJ1-3	NA	TRBV30	NA	TGTGCCTGGACTATGGACAGCTACTCTGGAAACACCATATATTTT	CAWTMDSYSGNTIYF
TRBJ2-7	NA	TRBV27	NA	TGTGCCAGCAAGGGAGTAGACTACACCTACGAGCAGTACTTC	CASKGVDYTYEQYF
TRBJ1-6	NA	TRBV7-2	TRBD1	TGTGCCAGCAGCCCGACAGGGAACATGGGTTCACCCCTCCACTTT	CASSPTGNMGSPLHF
TRBJ2-3	NA	TRBV19	TRBD2	TGTGCCAGTAGTATAGTTTTAACTAGCGGGGGGAGGGTCCTCGGCACAGATACGCAGTATTTT	CASSIVLTSGGRVLGTDTQYF
TRBJ2-2	NA	TRBV19	TRBD1	TGTGCCAGTAGTATTTTCGGACAGGGAGGAACCGGGGAGCTGTTTTTT	CASSIFGQGGTGELFF
TRBJ2-7	NA	TRBV7-6	TRBD2	TGTGCCAGCAGCCCGGGACTAACCTACGAGCAGTACTTC	CASSPGLTYEQYF
TRBJ2-3	NA	TRBV9	NA	TGTGCCAGCAGCGTAACCGGACAGCCTTTAGATACTCAGTATTTT	CASSVTGQPLDTQYF
TRBJ1-6	NA	TRBV30	NA	TGTGCCTGGAGAGTAAGAGGCGAATTATCACCCCTCCACTTT	CAWRVRGELSPLHF
TRBJ2-2	medium-sized	TRBV5-4	NA	TGTGCCAGCAGCGCAGGAACCGGGGAGCTGTTTTTT	CASSAGTGELFF
TRBJ2-7	NA	TRBV7-2	TRBD2	TGTGCCAGCAGCTTAGCGGGCGGGGGGGCCTACGAGCAGTACTTC	CASSLAGGGAYEQYF
TRBJ2-7	few	TRBV18	TRBD2	TGTGCCAGCTCATATAATCGGGGGGACTACGAGCAGTACTTC	CASSYNRGDYEQYF
TRBJ2-7	NA	TRBV5-4	TRBD2	TGTGCCAGCAGCTTGCCAACTAGCGGGCAGGTAGAGCAGTACTTC	CASSLPTSGQVEQYF
TRBJ2-3	NA	TRBV20-1	NA	TGCAGTATGCAAACTCAGGGGACGCAGTATTTT	CSMQTQGTQYF
TRBJ2-7	once	TRBV28	TRBD2	TGTGCCAGCAGTAAGGGACTAGTCGAGTACGAGCAGTACTTC	CASSKGLVEYEQYF
TRBJ2-3	NA	TRBV19	TRBD2	TGTGCCAGTAGTGATGGGGGGGGCACAGATACGCAGTATTTT	CASSDGGGTDTQYF
TRBJ2-7	NA	TRBV10-3	TRBD1	TGTGCCATCAGCCCCCGTGAGGGGGCCGACGAGCAGTACTTC	CAISPREGADEQYF
TRBJ1-2	NA	TRBV14	TRBD1	TGTGCCAGCAGCCACGGGACAGGGGTCGTCTATGGCTACACCTTC	CASSHGTGVVYGYTF
TRBJ2-1	NA	TRBV5-1	TRBD2	TGCGCCAGCAGCCAGGCCGCCGGGACTAGCTCCTACAATGAGCAGTTCTTC	CASSQAAGTSSYNEQFF
TRBJ2-7	NA	TRBV6-5	TRBD1	TGTGCCAGCAGTTACTCGACAGGGTCCGAGCAGTACTTC	CASSYSTGSEQYF
TRBJ1-4	NA	TRBV5-6	TRBD1	TGTGCCAGCAGCTTGCGCGACAGGGGTACAACTAATGAAAAACTGTTTTTT	CASSLRDRGTTNEKLFF
TRBJ1-6	NA	TRBV5-1	NA	TGCGCCAGCCGCCAATCCGGGACAAATTCACCCCTCCACTTT	CASRQSGTNSPLHF
TRBJ1-1	NA	TRBV10-3	NA	TGTGCCATCAGTGGGATCAGGGGTGGGACTGAAGCTTTCTTT	CAISGIRGGTEAFF
TRBJ2-1	few	TRBV12-5	NA	TGTGCTAGTGGTCTCCCAATTTTGGGACAAAAAGATGAGCAGTTCTTC	CASGLPILGQKDEQFF
TRBJ1-1	NA	TRBV18	NA	TGTGCCAGCTCACCACCGGCGGAGGGCACTGAAGCTTTCTTT	CASSPPAEGTEAFF
TRBJ2-7	NA	TRBV4-1	NA	TGCGCCAGCAGCCAAGTTGGGGCAAGAGACGAGCAGTACTTC	CASSQVGARDEQYF
TRBJ2-7	few	TRBV5-1	TRBD1	TGCGCCAGCAGCACTGGACAGGGTCAAATTTCCTACGAGCAGTACTTC	CASSTGQGQISYEQYF
TRBJ2-1	NA	TRBV6-1	TRBD2	TGTGCCAGCAGTGAAGGCCTAGCGGGGTGGAGTGGGCAGTTCTTC	CASSEGLAGWSGQFF